Listed below are T cell receptor beta chains from one sample, sequenced in a study of shared clonotypes between healthy human individuals. Profiling relied on immunoSEQ multiplex PCR, and the TCRdb table lists in-frame clones only, not all of them. The table records hundreds of thousands of clones, about three quarters of them present only once. Sequenced sample: memory CD4+ T cells sorted from blood. The receptor set was obtained from a woman in her 30s in good health. Both conserved end residues are part of each CDR3. Fields, in order: V gene, J gene, clone size, D gene, CDR3 DNA, CDR3 protein. A D gene is named only where the DNA matches it firmly. Part of the rows lack a size; the others show once, few, many or a class for expanded clones.

>TRBV25-1|TRBJ2-1|-|TRBD2
TGTGCCAGCAGTGGGATAGCGGGAGCTAGGCGCACCGATGAGCAGTTCTTC
CASSGIAGARRTDEQFF
>TRBV7-7|TRBJ2-5|once|-
TGTGCCAGCAGCCCAACGAGAGACGCAGAGACCCAGTACTTC
CASSPTRDAETQYF
>TRBV5-4|TRBJ1-2|once|-
TGTGCCAGCAGCTTGCAGGGAATCGATGGCTACACCTTC
CASSLQGIDGYTF
>TRBV5-4|TRBJ2-3|-|TRBD2
TGTGCCAGCAGCGGACGGACTAGCGGGAGGTCAGATACGCAGTATTTT
CASSGRTSGRSDTQYF
>TRBV5-5|TRBJ2-7|-|TRBD1
TGTGCCAGCAGCACCCAGGGGGCCTACGAGCAGTACTTC
CASSTQGAYEQYF
>TRBV14|TRBJ1-4|-|-
TGTGCCAGCAGCCAAGCGGACGGATATGCAACTAATGAAAAACTGTTTTTT
CASSQADGYATNEKLFF
>TRBV5-1|TRBJ1-2|-|TRBD1
TGCGCCAGCAGCGCTACAGGGGACGGCTACACCTTC
CASSATGDGYTF
>TRBV2|TRBJ1-2|once|-
TGTGCCAGCAAATGGGACGAGGCGGGTGGCTACACCTTC
CASKWDEAGGYTF
>TRBV2|TRBJ2-5|-|-
TGTGCCAGCAGTGAAGGGGGCTTACTGGAGACCCAGTACTTC
CASSEGGLLETQYF
>TRBV27|TRBJ2-7|-|-
TGTGCCAGCAGCCCCCGGTCGATTGCGGGAACCTACGAGCAGTACTTC
CASSPRSIAGTYEQYF
>TRBV5-6|TRBJ2-5|-|TRBD2
TGTGCCAGCAGCTTGGTGTTAGCGGGATCGGAGACCCAGTACTTC
CASSLVLAGSETQYF
>TRBV19|TRBJ2-5|-|TRBD1
TGTGCCAGTAGCCTACCCGGGACAGGAGGAGAGACCCAGTACTTC
CASSLPGTGGETQYF
>TRBV10-2|TRBJ2-1|-|TRBD1
TGCGCCAGCAGACCCGGGACAGGGCTTTACAATGAGCAGTTCTTC
CASRPGTGLYNEQFF
>TRBV28|TRBJ2-1|-|-
TGTGCCAGCAGTTCCCTCGACGGGGTACGACTACGCAATGAGCAGTTCTTC
CASSSLDGVRLRNEQFF
>TRBV5-1|TRBJ1-5|-|TRBD1
TGCGCCAGCAGCACAGGACAGGGGGGCAATCAGCCCCAGCATTTT
CASSTGQGGNQPQHF
>TRBV28|TRBJ1-3|-|TRBD1
TGTGCCAGCAGTAAGACAGGGGGCTTAAGCTCTGGAAACACCATATATTTT
CASSKTGGLSSGNTIYF
>TRBV7-2|TRBJ2-1|-|TRBD2
TGTGCCAGCAGCCCGCGGGCGGGAGGGCCGGACGAGCAGTTCTTC
CASSPRAGGPDEQFF
>TRBV28|TRBJ2-3|-|TRBD2
TGTGCCAGCGTGGGGTTACTAGCGGGGGCCACAGATACGCAGTATTTT
CASVGLLAGATDTQYF
>TRBV7-2|TRBJ1-2|-|-
TGTGCCAGCAGCTTCTCACGGGGTACCCTCTATGGCTACACCTTC
CASSFSRGTLYGYTF
>TRBV28|TRBJ2-7|-|TRBD1
TGTGCCAGCAGTTTACAGCCGGGACAGGGGGCAAGGAACGAGCAGTACTTC
CASSLQPGQGARNEQYF